The 5 T cell receptor beta chains given below trace back to one sample, sequenced in a study of CD8 T cells in Susac syndrome. Reverse transcription used roughly 0.5 to 1 ug RNA and random hexamers. One entry per CDR3 protein, called by TCRdb with MiXCR from the immunoSEQ multiplex PCR reads. The data hold just over 150,000 distinct CDR3 sequences, with 90% to 95% observed a single time. Sample: CD8+ T cells from PBMCs. Receptor source: a human donor with multiple sclerosis.

The chain joins TRBV28 to TRBJ2-3; tentative D call: TRBD1 (5 bases). This CDR3 is built from 14 residues. V was shortened by 2 bases and J by 8 bases, with 14 bases between the two germline ends. Germline V gene data show CDR1 as MDHEN and CDR2 as SYDVKM. The CDR3 sequence: CASSLQGPQRTQYF. CDR3 nucleotide sequence: TGTGCCAGCAGTTTACAGGGTCCCCAGCGTACGCAGTATTTT.

J is TRBJ2-7 and V is TRBV2; weak D call: TRBD2 (5 bases). The CDR3 is 14 amino acids. V dropped 4 bases and J dropped 0 bases, with 10 bases sitting between them. Germline CDR1 SNHLY, CDR2 FYNNEI. The CDR3 is CASSVDFSSYEQYF. The CDR3 DNA is TGTGCCAGCAGTGTGGACTTCAGCTCCTACGAGCAGTACTTC.

The CDR3 DNA sequence: TGTGCCTGGAGTGTACGGCCGGCAGATACGCAGTATTTT. Translating it yields CAWSVRPADTQYF. The chain joins TRBV30 to TRBJ2-3; no clear D. CDR1 and CDR2 from the germline V gene are GTSNPN and SVGIG (reference sequence). The CDR3 loop spans 13 amino acids. V was cut by 0 bases and J by 4 bases, with 8 bases left in between.

V gene TRBV27 combines with J gene TRBJ2-5; D remains unclear. The CDR3 consists of 15 residues. Germline V CDR1 and CDR2: MNHEY, SMNVEV (reference sequence). V was shortened by 3 bases and J by 0 bases, with 11 bases between the two germline ends. This CDR3 reads CASSFQHTDQETQYF. DNA for the CDR3: TGTGCCAGCAGTTTCCAGCATACTGACCAAGAGACCCAGTACTTC.

J is TRBJ2-3 and V is TRBV12-3 or TRBV12-4; D not certain. This CDR3 comprises 15 residues. V lost 3 bases, J lost 3 bases, and 13 bases lay in between. CDR3 in amino acids: CASSFFGQETDTQYF. The CDR3 bases are TGTGCCAGCAGTTTTTTTGGCCAGGAAACAGATACGCAGTATTTT.